This paragraph reports one TCR beta chain. Its specificity is unknown. This entry is derived from a study of T cell responses to AZD1222 COVID-19 vaccine. Study outcomes and limitations: The number of AZD1222 recipients seropositive at baseline was only five or six.

The CDR3 consists of 17 residues. Trimming took 0 bases from V and 0 from J, leaving 9 bases between them. Germline loops: CDR1 SGHNT, CDR2 YENEEA. Measured with immunoSEQ multiplex PCR; TCRdb has only the in-frame clones, and not every one. The sample lists some 99,000 clones, roughly 86% occurring once. The sequence was collected from an adult who received the AZD1222 COVID-19 vaccine. J is TRBJ1-6 and V is TRBV11-3; weak D call: TRBD1 (5 bases). The sequencing used peripheral blood, collected 28 days after the second AZD1222 dose. CDR3 DNA sequence: TGTGCCAGCAGCTTAGACGCAGGGAGCTCCTATAATTCACCCCTCCACTTT. Translated, it gives CASSLDAGSSYNSPLHF.